This entry lists 19 T cell receptor beta chains sequenced from one sample in a study of regulatory T cells in long-lasting Graves disease. Assembly of TCR beta libraries relied on iRepertoire HTBI primers together with Arm-PCR of CDR3 regions. TCRdb re-called the multiplex PCR reads with MiXCR, one entry per CDR3 protein. The data show hundreds of thousands of distinct CDR3 sequences, approximately 12% seen once. As to time point: newly diagnosed GD, antithyroid drugs for less than 3 months. The authors made the TCR library using RNA they extracted from PBMCs. The data also belong to a second study, concerning T cells in Graves' hyperthyroidism and ophthalmopathy.

The sequencing used peripheral blood mononuclear cells (PBMCs), collected at new diagnosis, from a patient treated with antithyroid drugs. These receptors all come from a woman aged 25 to 39 with Graves disease.

This clonotype was detected a few times. The J gene is TRBJ1-2, the V gene TRBV5-5, with a tentative D call TRBD1 (5 bases). The CDR3 has 13 residues. The V gene lost 10 bases and the J gene lost 0 bases, with 13 bases spanning the gap. Looked up from germline, CDR1 is SGHKS and CDR2 is YYEKEE (reference sequence). CDR3 DNA sequence: TGTGCCTCACAAAGACAGACTAACTATGGCTACACCTTC. It codes for CASQRQTNYGYTF.

Many counts were recorded for this clonotype. The V and J genes are TRBV28 and TRBJ2-7, with a possible D match to TRBD1 (6 bases). V was pared by 3 bases and J by 2 bases, with 14 bases between. The CDR3 sequence is 15 residues long. Germline V gives CDR1 MDHEN, CDR2 SYDVKM. The CDR3 sequence is CASSFSDRFAYEQYF. The CDR3 DNA follows: TGTGCCAGCAGTTTTTCCGACAGGTTCGCCTACGAGCAGTACTTC.

Ten or more counts support this clonotype. This chain joins TRBV7-8 and TRBJ1-4; 8 nucleotides align to TRBD1. CDR3 length equals 14 residues. Per the germline V gene, CDR1 is SGHVS and CDR2 is FQNEAQ. Trimming cost V 5 bases and J 8 bases; bases outside gene matches: 7. CDR3 amino acids: CASSPGGLGEKLFF. The CDR3 nucleotides are TGTGCCAGCAGCCCAGGGGGCTTAGGCGAAAAACTGTTTTTT.

This clonotype was counted many times. The J gene is TRBJ1-4, the V gene TRBV12-3 or TRBV12-4; D perhaps matches TRBD1 (5 bases). The V gene lost 3 bases and the J gene lost 14 bases, with 13 bases spanning the gap. The CDR3 consists of 12 residues. The CDR3 DNA is TGTGCCAGCAGTTTCGGTGGGACTGTGCTGTTTTTT. This sequence encodes CASSFGGTVLFF.

This clonotype was found once. V usage is TRBV3-1 and J usage is TRBJ2-1, with D unclear. The V end was cut by 4 bases, the J end by 10 bases, with 14 bases between. This CDR3 has 13 residues. In germline, CDR1 is LGHDT, CDR2 YNNKEL (reference sequence). This CDR3 is CASSPTDTPEQFF. The DNA for the CDR3 is TGTGCCAGCAGCCCCACCGACACTCCCGAGCAGTTCTTC.

Ten or more counts support this clonotype. The chain couples TRBV14 to TRBJ2-1; 14 bases line up with TRBD2. V was pared by 4 bases and J by 7 bases, with 3 bases of the junction left unmatched. CDR1 and CDR2 (germline): SGHDN, FVKESK. CDR3 length: 15 amino acids. The CDR3 region is CASSRLAGGRNEQFF. For the CDR3, the DNA is TGTGCCAGCAGCCGACTAGCGGGAGGGCGGAATGAGCAGTTCTTC.

This clonotype has a handful of counts. The chain links TRBV20-1 to TRBJ2-5; TRBD2 aligns across 11 bases. There are 17 residues in the CDR3. V dropped 0 bases and J dropped 7; count of bases not matched to a gene: 13. The germline V gene has CDR1 DFQATT and CDR2 SNEGSKA (reference sequence). The CDR3 DNA sequence: TGCAGTGCTAGAGATAAGGGTAGCGGGAGGGCCTGGGTGACCCAGTACTTC. Translation gives CSARDKGSGRAWVTQYF.

This clonotype was found a few times. The rearrangement links TRBV3-1 to TRBJ1-2, with D perhaps TRBD1 (5 bases). CDR3 size: 13 residues. Germline loops: CDR1 LGHDT, CDR2 YNNKEL (reference sequence). V was clipped by 4 bases and J by 8 bases, with 14 bases between them. Here the CDR3 DNA reads TGTGCCAGCAGCCTTACAGGAGACGGGGGCTACACCTTC. Amino acids: CASSLTGDGGYTF.

In its sample, this clonotype was seen many times. The chain is built from TRBV19 and TRBJ1-5; D call uncertain. Germline values: CDR1 LNHDA, CDR2 SQIVND (reference sequence). This CDR3 is 15 amino acids long. V lost 3 bases and J 4 bases, leaving 13 bases between the germline ends. The CDR3 protein is CASSMVGPENQPQHF. CDR3 coding DNA: TGTGCCAGTAGTATGGTAGGACCCGAGAATCAGCCCCAGCATTTT.

This clonotype was found many times. The chain recombines TRBV11-3 with TRBJ2-3, with 7 positions matching TRBD1. J lost 3 bases, V lost 5 bases, and 11 bases had no gene match. This CDR3 spans 16 amino acids. Germline values: CDR1 SGHNT, CDR2 YENEEA. As DNA, the CDR3 is TGTGCCAGCAGCCTTGGGCTCCGGGACAGAACAGATACGCAGTATTTT. Its translation is CASSLGLRDRTDTQYF.

This clonotype has a count of ten or more. This chain joins TRBV7-9 and TRBJ2-7; possible D gene TRBD2, 5 bases. The germline CDR1 and CDR2 sequences are SEHNR and FQNEAQ (reference sequence). This CDR3 contains 12 residues. Between the trimmed V and J ends, which lost 8 bases and 5 bases, there was a span of 13 bases. The CDR3 nucleotides read TGTGCCAGCGCCCGGGGAGACCACGAGCAGTACTTC. Its translation is CASARGDHEQYF.

At least ten counts were recorded for this clonotype. V and J are TRBV12-3 or TRBV12-4 and TRBJ2-5; TRBD2 aligns across 13 bases. This CDR3 has 16 residues. J lost 5 bases, V lost 6 bases, and 9 bases had no gene match. CDR3 DNA: TGTGCCAGCAGGGGACTAGCGGGGCTGGGGGGGGAGACCCAGTACTTC. It translates to CASRGLAGLGGETQYF.

This clonotype appeared a few times. CDR3 region: CASSSFKDLQQYF. The CDR3 coding sequence is TGTGCCAGCAGCTCATTCAAGGACCTCCAGCAGTACTTC. The chain uses TRBV7-6 and TRBJ2-7, with no clear D. Germline loops: CDR1 SGHVS, CDR2 FNYEAQ. V lost 4 bases and J 8 bases, leaving 15 bases between the germline ends. The CDR3 runs 13 residues.

This clonotype was recorded many times. The chain employs TRBV18 and TRBJ1-4; 7 positions agree with TRBD1. The CDR3 sequence is 15 residues long. V was clipped by 6 bases and J by 0 bases; unmatched bases: 4. CDR1 and CDR2 from the germline V gene are KGHSH and LQKENI. CDR3 sequence reads: CASSQGQATNEKLFF. As DNA, the CDR3 is TGTGCCAGCTCCCAAGGACAGGCAACTAATGAAAAACTGTTTTTT.

This clonotype was observed many times. This rearrangement joins TRBV11-2 to TRBJ2-3; D is undetermined. Germline CDR1 SGHAT, CDR2 FQNNGV. V was shortened by 4 bases and J by 0 bases, with 14 bases between the two germline ends. The CDR3 is made up of 16 amino acids. Here the CDR3 DNA reads TGTGCCAGCAGCTCGTTTCTAGAGCCCAGCACAGATACGCAGTATTTT. Translating gives CASSSFLEPSTDTQYF.

The rearrangement links TRBV5-4 to TRBJ2-5, with D possibly being TRBD1 or TRBD2 (6 bases each). The closer fit of TRBJ2-7 to the DNA end suggests the J call may be wrong. Per the germline V gene, CDR1 is SGHNT and CDR2 is YYREEE (reference sequence). This CDR3 region has 12 residues. The CDR3 protein is CASSWRGTEQYF. CDR3 in DNA: TGTGCCAGCAGCTGGAGGGGGACCGAGCAGTACTTC.

The sample holds many counts of this clonotype. This chain connects TRBV2 to TRBJ2-3; D unclear. V gave up 6 bases and J gave up 5 bases, with 12 bases separating them. The germline CDR1 and CDR2 sequences are SNHLY and FYNNEI. This CDR3 spans 13 amino acids. The CDR3 is CASSDGVGDTQYF. The CDR3 bases are TGTGCCAGCAGCGACGGTGTTGGAGATACGCAGTATTTT.

V gene TRBV24-1 combines with J gene TRBJ2-7, with a possible D match to TRBD2 (5 bases). V lost 5 bases, J lost 3 bases, and 7 bases lay in between. This CDR3 has 12 amino acids. Germline V gene data show CDR1 as KGHDR and CDR2 as SFDVKD. The DNA of the CDR3 is TGTGCCACCAGTGGGGAGAACTACGAGCAGTACTTC. This codes for CATSGENYEQYF.

CDR3 DNA: TGCGCCAGCAGCCCCACCTGGGTAAGAGGTGGGAGGACTGAAGCTTTCTTT. It encodes CASSPTWVRGGRTEAFF. The J gene is TRBJ1-1, the V gene TRBV4-1; no clear D gene. CDR3 length equals 17 residues. V was shortened by 4 bases and J by 5 bases, with 23 bases between the two germline ends. Germline-derived CDR1 and CDR2 are MGHRA and YSYEKL.